The sequence of this T cell receptor beta chain was determined in a study of blood T cell repertoires in COVID-19. Study-wide context: The United States, Italy and Spain were the sources of the acute and convalescent COVID-19 samples.

Seattle participants joined during active infection and were tracked over time. Original processing methods: For nucleated cells, counts were estimated from reference gene primer amplification. Produced via immunoSEQ multiplex PCR; TCRdb's table is partial and in-frame only. The DNA was the basis for D and trimming; V, J and clone size are from that table. Here the sample spans around 160,000 clones, more than 75% being singletons. The V gene's germline CDR1 is SGHRS and CDR2 YFSETQ. Trimming at V came to 4 bases and at J to 0 bases, leaving 10 bases not matched to a gene. CDR3 size: 17 residues. This TCR came from a woman between 65 and 79 years old with COVID-19, enrolled during active disease. The sample taken for sequencing was peripheral blood. The rearrangement links TRBV5-1 to TRBJ1-3; TRBD1 aligns across 7 bases. CDR3 loop: CASSVGDSPGSGNTIYF. The CDR3 region has the DNA TGCGCCAGCAGCGTAGGGGACAGTCCGGGCTCTGGAAACACCATATATTTT.